This TCR beta chain came from a study of regulatory T cells in long-lasting Graves disease. The time point is: persistent/refractory GD, antithyroid drugs over 5 years with positive TRAb. Extracted RNA from PBMCs served as the source of the TCR library. This clonotype was counted many times. The CDR3 sequence is 13 residues long. V dropped 3 bases and J dropped 9 bases, with 14 bases sitting between them. CDR3 regions were amplified by Arm-PCR using iRepertoire HTBI primers to build TCR beta libraries. A single record per CDR3 protein comes from TCRdb applying MiXCR to the multiplex PCR reads. The table records 400,000 to 500,000 distinct CDR3 sequences, about 20% of them present only once.

The receptor comes from a female donor with Graves disease. This material consisted of peripheral blood mononuclear cells (PBMCs), taken when the disease was refractory, from a patient treated with antithyroid drugs. The chain recombines TRBV12-3 or TRBV12-4 with TRBJ1-1, with D possibly TRBD1 on 6 matching bases. The CDR3 nucleotides read TGTGCCAGCAGTTTTGGAGACAGGCTACAAGCTTTCTTT. Encoded protein: CASSFGDRLQAFF.